The sequence of this TCR beta chain was determined in a study of cytomegalovirus exposure and HLA in healthy donors. It was with 60 Vbeta and 13 Jbeta primers that the PCR ran. Original handling: Unique TCR beta chains totaled roughly 80 million in a later count, with around 11 million of them shared. Measured with immunoSEQ multiplex PCR; TCRdb has only the in-frame clones, and not every one. That table is the source of V, J and clone size, and D and trimming were worked out from the DNA. The sample lists tens of thousands of clones; 65% to 90% were seen once. Concerning this clone itself: Its antigen is undetermined.

V gave up 4 bases and J gave up 0 bases, with 19 bases separating them. This CDR3 spans 17 amino acids. Germline V gene lookup returns CDR1 MGHRA and CDR2 YSYEKL. Study-wide points: Researchers catalogued approximately 170 TCR beta chains as cytomegalovirus-associated. Earlier analysis looked at TCR beta V segments, and most were productive about 87% or about 30% of the time.

This TCR came from a man aged 30 to 39 in good health and CMV-seronegative. The specimen sequenced was PBMCs. V is TRBV4-1 and J is TRBJ2-7, with D possibly matching TRBD2 (6 bases). The CDR3 region is CASSPPGDGRGSYEQYF. Here the CDR3 DNA reads TGCGCCAGCAGCCCTCCTGGAGATGGGCGGGGCTCCTACGAGCAGTACTTC.